These 21 T cell receptor beta chains were all obtained from the same sample, sequenced in a study of control samples from healthy donors and cancer patients. The data were produced by immunoSEQ multiplex PCR, yet TCRdb's version contains in-frame clones alone and is incomplete. The repertoire holds approximately 150,000 clones, with under 90% as singletons. What was sequenced was PBMCs. These receptors were obtained from a man between 45 and 60 years old with head and neck cancer.

This CDR3 is CASSLDRGSYEQYF. The CDR3 nucleotides are TGTGCCAGCAGTTTGGACAGGGGCTCCTACGAGCAGTACTTC. The chain has TRBV28 and TRBJ2-7; 9 bases map to TRBD1. This CDR3 is built from 14 residues. J lost 0 bases, V lost 3 bases, and 0 bases had no gene match. Germline CDR1 reads MDHEN; CDR2 reads SYDVKM.

The V and J genes are TRBV5-4 and TRBJ2-5; TRBD1 matches 8 bases. The CDR3 length is 15 residues. V dropped 5 bases and J dropped 6; count of bases not matched to a gene: 12. The germline V gene has CDR1 SGHNT and CDR2 YYREEE (reference sequence). CDR3 sequence: CASRRTGGGEKTQYF. CDR3 nucleotides: TGTGCCAGCAGGCGAACAGGGGGTGGAGAGAAGACCCAGTACTTC.

The table lists this clone with a few counts. The CDR3, as DNA: TGTGCCAGCAGTGGCCTGTGGGGGCAGGCTAACTATGGCTACACCTTC. Amino acid sequence: CASSGLWGQANYGYTF. This chain joins TRBV6-1 and TRBJ1-2; D possibly corresponds to TRBD1 (6 bases). Deletions cut 4 bases from V and 0 bases from J, with 15 bases between. Per the germline V gene, CDR1 is MNHNS and CDR2 is SASEGT. The CDR3 has 16 amino acids.

V usage is TRBV6-4 and J usage is TRBJ2-3; the D is unclear. V gave up 2 bases and J gave up 2 bases, with 5 bases separating them. Germline V gene sequence: CDR1 MRHNA, CDR2 SNTAGT. The CDR3 spans 13 residues. This chain's CDR3 is CASSDQHTDTQYF. CDR3 sequence (DNA): TGTGCCAGCAGTGACCAGCACACAGATACGCAGTATTTT.

V usage is TRBV11-3 and J usage is TRBJ2-2, with a weak D call TRBD1 (5 bases). V gave up 5 bases and J gave up 6 bases, with 10 bases separating them. The CDR3 extends over 13 amino acids. The germline V gene encodes CDR1 SGHNT and CDR2 YENEEA. CDR3 bases: TGTGCCAGCAGCCCCCTCAGGGCCGGGGAGCTGTTTTTT. Translation: CASSPLRAGELFF.

V usage is TRBV7-2 and J usage is TRBJ1-1, with 8 bases aligning to TRBD1. CDR1 is SGHTA, CDR2 FQGNSA, per germline. The ends lost 0 bases at V and 7 bases at J; junction bases unmatched: 4. This CDR3 is 14 amino acids long. The DNA for the CDR3 is TGTGCCAGCAGCTTAGCTAGGGACAGGCATGAAGCTTTCTTT. It is translated as CASSLARDRHEAFF.

The chain has TRBV9 and TRBJ2-3; 7 bases are shared with TRBD1. The CDR3 loop spans 14 amino acids. Germline loops: CDR1 SGDLS, CDR2 YYNGEE. V was pared by 6 bases and J by 6 bases, with 10 bases of the junction left unmatched. The CDR3 bases are TGTGCCAGCAACAGGGGAAGGGGAATGGATACGCAGTATTTT. Protein product: CASNRGRGMDTQYF.

About this clone itself: Additional DNA sequences in this sample encode the identical CDR3. The rearrangement uses TRBV11-3 and TRBJ2-5; D gene ambiguous. Trimming stripped 3 bases from V and 3 bases from J, with 14 bases between. The germline gives CDR1 SGHNT, CDR2 YENEEA. The CDR3 totals 15 residues. CDR3 bases: TGTGCCAGCAGCTTGGACGGGCCAAGGGAAGAGACCCAGTACTTC. Its protein is CASSLDGPREETQYF.

The chain uses TRBV5-1 and TRBJ2-2; D gene unclear. The CDR3 loop spans 12 amino acids. Trimming pared 2 bases from V and 2 bases from J, leaving 1 base between. The germline gives CDR1 SGHRS, CDR2 YFSETQ. In nucleotides, the CDR3 is TGCGCCAGCAGCTTTAACACCGGGGAGCTGTTTTTT. As protein: CASSFNTGELFF.

This chain uses TRBV29-1 with TRBJ1-1; 7 positions agree with TRBD1. This CDR3 is built from 15 residues. J was trimmed by 4 bases and V by 1 base; bases with no gene match: 9. Germline V gene lookup returns CDR1 SQVTM and CDR2 ANQGSEA. The CDR3 nucleotides read TGCAGCGTTGAAGGGGCCCGACAGGGCCTCACTGAAGCTTTCTTT. Translating it yields CSVEGARQGLTEAFF.

This clone showed up just once. The V call is TRBV19, the J call TRBJ2-3, with 8 bases aligning to TRBD2. Germline V gives CDR1 LNHDA, CDR2 SQIVND (reference sequence). The CDR3 has 16 amino acids. Trimming at V came to 2 bases and at J to 0 bases, leaving 4 bases not matched to a gene. CDR3 protein: CASSIWTSSSTDTQYF. The CDR3 nucleotides read TGTGCCAGTAGTATATGGACTAGCAGTAGCACAGATACGCAGTATTTT. The whole variable domain, remainder taken from reference TRBV19 and TRBJ2-3, is DGGITQSPKYLFRKEGQNVTLSCEQNLNHDAMYWYRQDPGQGLRLIYYSQIVNDFQKGDIAEGYSVSREKKESFPLTVTSAQKNPTAFYLCASSIWTSSSTDTQYFGPGTRLTVL.

The V and J genes are TRBV25-1 and TRBJ1-2, with no clear D. Germline-derived CDR1 and CDR2 are MGHDK and SYGVNS. The CDR3 loop spans 12 amino acids. V gave up 2 bases and J gave up 6 bases, with 7 bases separating them. The CDR3 DNA reads TGTGCCAGCAGTGAAAACCTAAATGGCTACACCTTC. Translated, it gives CASSENLNGYTF.

This chain joins TRBV4-2 and TRBJ2-1; D unresolved. The CDR3 length is 18 residues. V was trimmed by 1 base and J by 6 bases, leaving 22 bases between them. Germline V lookup: CDR1 LGHNA, CDR2 YNFKEQ. CDR3 sequence: CASSQGLPNLVPLNEQFF. The CDR3 DNA reads as TGTGCCAGCAGCCAAGGTCTCCCGAATCTGGTACCCCTCAATGAGCAGTTCTTC.

This clone was seen once. The V and J genes are TRBV7-2 and TRBJ2-1; 8 nucleotides line up with TRBD2. From germline, CDR1 is SGHTA and CDR2 FQGNSA. V lost 3 bases to trimming and J lost 7 bases; unmatched junction nucleotides: 5. This CDR3 spans 14 amino acids. This chain's CDR3 is CASSLGAGVNEQFF. CDR3 nucleotides: TGTGCCAGCAGCTTGGGAGCGGGAGTGAATGAGCAGTTCTTC.

This clone has only one observation. J is TRBJ1-4 and V is TRBV5-1; D unresolved. Germline V gene data show CDR1 as SGHRS and CDR2 as YFSETQ. V lost 2 bases, J lost 0 bases, and 8 bases lay in between. There are 15 residues in the CDR3. The CDR3 sequence is CASSLRRATNEKLFF. CDR3 DNA sequence: TGCGCCAGCAGCTTAAGGAGGGCAACTAATGAAAAACTGTTTTTT.

The gene calls are TRBV15 and TRBJ2-7, with 9 bases lining up with TRBD1. Per germline, CDR1 LNHNV and CDR2 YYDKDF (reference sequence). The junction had 17 bases not matched to a gene; V was cut back by 5 bases and J by 6 bases. This CDR3 spans 17 amino acids. The CDR3 protein is CATSPRTPQGADSEQYF. The CDR3 nucleotides read TGTGCCACCAGCCCACGCACCCCACAGGGGGCTGATAGCGAGCAGTACTTC.

The chain carries TRBV6-5 and TRBJ1-1; D is perhaps TRBD1 (6 bases). V was cut by 3 bases and J by 1 base, with 9 bases left in between. CDR1 and CDR2 from the germline V gene are MNHEY and SVGAGI. This CDR3 spans 14 amino acids. CDR3: CASSYGTPNTEAFF. CDR3 DNA sequence: TGTGCCAGCAGTTATGGGACACCGAACACTGAAGCTTTCTTT.

This chain uses TRBV28 with TRBJ2-7, with D unresolved. Germline CDR1 and CDR2: MDHEN and SYDVKM. The CDR3 is 19 amino acids. Trimming left V 5 bases short and J 2 bases short, with 28 bases between. The CDR3 nucleotides read TGTGCCAGCAGTCTGGGGTGGGATGCTTCGGCAGATCGGGCCTACGAGCAGTACTTC. Its protein is CASSLGWDASADRAYEQYF. The whole variable domain, remainder taken from reference TRBV28 and TRBJ2-7, is DVKVTQSSRYLVKRTGEKVFLECVQDMDHENMFWYRQDPGLGLRLIYFSYDVKMKEKGDIPEGYSVSREKKERFSLILESASTNQTSMYLCASSLGWDASADRAYEQYFGPGTRLTVT.

The chain recombines TRBV9 with TRBJ2-1; TRBD2 aligns across 13 bases. Looked up from germline, CDR1 is SGDLS and CDR2 is YYNGEE. There are 16 residues in the CDR3. Germline trimming cut 4 bases from V and 7 bases from J; bases unmatched to any gene: 8. Here the CDR3 reads CASSLTGLAGRNEQFF. The CDR3 nucleotides read TGTGCCAGCAGCCTAACGGGACTAGCGGGGAGGAATGAGCAGTTCTTC.

With respect to this clone: The germline gene is not matched at one end of the junction; a read error may be the cause. The chain joins TRBV2 to TRBJ2-5, with 13 bases lining up with TRBD2. The CDR3 contains 15 residues. Germline loops: CDR1 SNHLY, CDR2 FYNNEI. The DNA of the CDR3 is TGTGCCAGCAGTAAGGGACTAGCGGGGTCAGAGATCCAGTACTTC. This gives the protein CASSKGLAGSEIQYF.

V and J are TRBV6-5 and TRBJ1-1; 8 nucleotides match TRBD1. The V segment lost 5 bases and the J segment 3 bases; nucleotides outside the gene matches: 8. Germline values: CDR1 MNHEY, CDR2 SVGAGI. The CDR3 extends over 15 amino acids. For the CDR3, the DNA is TGTGCCAGCAGTCCCCGGGACAGGAGGGACACTGAAGCTTTCTTT. Translating it yields CASSPRDRRDTEAFF.